What follows are 27 T cell receptor beta chains derived from one specimen sequenced in a study of T cells in Graves' hyperthyroidism and ophthalmopathy. The investigators amplified TCR beta CDR3 regions from RNA transcripts. HTBI primers were used for first-round RT-PCR of the TCR CDR3. TCRdb used MiXCR to reprocess the multiplex PCR reads, holding one entry per CDR3 protein. The repertoire has about 610,000 distinct CDR3 sequences, about 14% of them found once; the top ten carry about 3.9%. The sequenced sample consisted of blood. Receptors were obtained from a woman aged 40 to 50 with Graves' ophthalmopathy.

At least ten counts were recorded for this clonotype. The chain joins TRBV29-1 to TRBJ1-1; D gene uncertain. The CDR3 sequence is 10 residues long. The V gene's germline CDR1 is SQVTM and CDR2 ANQGSEA. V lost 7 bases to trimming and J lost 3 bases, with 6 bases between them. The CDR3 here is CSGRDTEAFF. In nucleotides, the CDR3 is TGCAGCGGCAGAGACACTGAAGCTTTCTTT. Full variable domain (rest looked up from reference TRBV29-1 and TRBJ1-1): SAVISQKPSRDICQRGTSLTIQCQVDSQVTMMFWYRQQPGQSLTLIATANQGSEATYESGFVIDKFPISRPNLTFSTLTVSNMSPEDSSIYLCSGRDTEAFFGQGTRLTVV.

The CDR3 DNA sequence: TGTGCCAGCAGTCACACCTACAGGGGGCGTCGCTACGAGCAGTACTTC. Its translation: CASSHTYRGRRYEQYF. The chain employs TRBV12-3 or TRBV12-4 and TRBJ2-7, with 9 positions matching TRBD1. Trimming removed 5 bases from V and 3 bases from J; junction bases left unmatched: 11. This CDR3 comprises 16 residues.

This clonotype was counted many times. The CDR3 protein is CATRTATAYEQYF. DNA for the CDR3: TGTGCCACCAGGACTGCCACAGCCTACGAGCAGTACTTC. The rearrangement joins TRBV24-1 to TRBJ2-7; D not certain. V was cut by 7 bases and J by 2 bases, with 11 bases left in between. Germline lookup yields CDR1 KGHDR and CDR2 SFDVKD. The CDR3 covers 13 residues.

This clonotype was detected ten times or more. The CDR3 spells CSVVAGGHYEQYF. The CDR3 DNA follows: TGCAGCGTTGTAGCGGGAGGGCACTACGAGCAGTACTTC. The chain joins TRBV29-1 to TRBJ2-7; TRBD2 matches at 11 bases. Germline values: CDR1 SQVTM, CDR2 ANQGSEA. This CDR3 region has 13 residues. J lost 3 bases, V lost 4 bases, and 2 bases had no gene match.

This clonotype has ten or more counts. The chain joins TRBV5-1 to TRBJ1-2; possibly TRBD1 for D (5 bases). Trimming left V 1 base short and J 1 base short, with 14 bases between. Germline CDR1 is SGHRS and CDR2 is YFSETQ. This CDR3 comprises 16 residues. The CDR3: CASSLLQGGFNYGYTF. The DNA for the CDR3 is TGCGCCAGCAGCTTGCTGCAGGGTGGTTTTAACTATGGCTACACCTTC.

J is TRBJ1-5 and V is TRBV28, with a tentative D call TRBD1 (6 bases). V gave up 6 bases and J gave up 8 bases, with 20 bases separating them. Germline V gives CDR1 MDHEN, CDR2 SYDVKM. The CDR3 runs 15 residues. The CDR3 is CASSLTTGSNKPQHF. The CDR3 nucleotides are TGTGCCAGCAGCCTCACTACAGGGTCGAATAAGCCCCAGCATTTT.

V usage is TRBV30 and J usage is TRBJ1-1; weak D call: TRBD1 (5 bases). V was shortened by 2 bases and J by 10 bases, with 14 bases between the two germline ends. Looked up from germline, CDR1 is GTSNPN and CDR2 is SVGIG (reference sequence). The CDR3 is made up of 12 amino acids. CDR3 sequence (DNA): TGTGCCTGGAGTTGGGGCCCCTCGGGAGCTTTCTTT. Protein: CAWSWGPSGAFF.

This clonotype was counted ten times or more. V and J are TRBV14 and TRBJ1-2, with D uncertain. V was shortened by 0 bases and J by 1 base, with 9 bases between the two germline ends. This CDR3 spans 15 amino acids. Germline V CDR1 and CDR2: SGHDN, FVKESK. The CDR3 here is CASSQEVSDNYGYTF. The CDR3 DNA is TGTGCCAGCAGCCAAGAGGTGTCTGATAACTATGGCTACACCTTC.

Ten or more counts support this clonotype. The V and J genes are TRBV19 and TRBJ1-5, with unresolved D. The CDR3 runs 16 residues. Germline V gene data show CDR1 as LNHDA and CDR2 as SQIVND (reference sequence). V lost 3 bases to trimming and J lost 4 bases, with 16 bases between them. The CDR3 spells CASSINGGEQNQPQHF. CDR3 sequence (DNA): TGTGCCAGTAGTATCAATGGTGGCGAGCAAAATCAGCCCCAGCATTTT.

Ten or more counts support this clonotype. One end of the junction is discordant with germline, which a read error may explain. V and J are TRBV28 and TRBJ2-7; 8 nucleotides agree with TRBD1. This CDR3 is built from 15 residues. Germline V gene lookup returns CDR1 MDHEN and CDR2 SYDVKM. CDR3 nucleotide sequence: TGTGCCAGCAGTTTGGAGTACAGGGGGAGCTACAAGCAGTACTTC. Its protein product is CASSLEYRGSYKQYF.

The sample holds many counts of this clonotype. The chain couples TRBV20-1 to TRBJ2-5; a possible D gene is TRBD2 (6 bases). This CDR3 is built from 13 residues. Trimming removed 3 bases at V and 1 base at J, with 9 bases between. Germline lookup yields CDR1 DFQATT and CDR2 SNEGSKA (reference sequence). CDR3 coding DNA: TGCAGTGCTAGCGGGAGCCTCCAAGAGACCCAGTACTTC. This encodes CSASGSLQETQYF.

This clonotype was recorded a few times. J is TRBJ2-2 and V is TRBV6-1, with a tentative D call TRBD2 (5 bases). The CDR3 is 14 residues long. V was shortened by 8 bases and J by 0 bases, with 10 bases between the two germline ends. The germline CDR1 and CDR2 sequences are MNHNS and SASEGT. The CDR3 DNA reads as TGTGCCAGCTTCCCTAGCTCGAACACCGGGGAGCTGTTTTTT. It codes for CASFPSSNTGELFF.

The V call is TRBV12-5, the J call TRBJ2-7; D is unresolved. CDR1 is LGHNT, CDR2 FRNRAP, per germline. This CDR3 has 15 amino acids. Trimming removed 0 bases from V and 6 bases from J, with 15 bases in between. The CDR3 region has the DNA TGTGCTAGTGGTTTGGTACAACAAGGCCCCTCCGAGCAGTACTTC. Amino acids: CASGLVQQGPSEQYF.

This clonotype was recorded at least ten times. J is TRBJ2-7 and V is TRBV20-1; no definite D call. Germline loops: CDR1 DFQATT, CDR2 SNEGSKA (reference sequence). The CDR3 covers 13 residues. V gave up 3 bases and J gave up 3 bases, with 12 bases separating them. The CDR3 region has the DNA TGCAGTGCTAGGGGTCACTCGGGCTACGAGCAGTACTTC. Protein sequence: CSARGHSGYEQYF.

This clonotype was picked up many times. The genes are TRBV19 and TRBJ2-7; TRBD2 aligns across 7 bases. Losses at the gene ends were 4 bases for V and 4 bases for J; bases not matched to a gene: 10. The CDR3 has 15 residues. Germline V gene data show CDR1 as LNHDA and CDR2 as SQIVND (reference sequence). CDR3 region: CASSSGLAAGYEQYF. The CDR3 coding sequence is TGTGCCAGTAGTAGCGGGCTAGCGGCGGGGTACGAGCAGTACTTC.

The chain uses TRBV7-9 and TRBJ2-4; D might be TRBD1 or TRBD2, each matching 6 bases. Germline CDR1 is SEHNR and CDR2 is FQNEAQ (reference sequence). The germline V and J ends were trimmed by 6 bases and 7 bases, with 13 bases remaining between them. The CDR3 is 13 amino acids. The DNA of the CDR3 is TGTGCCAGCAGACCAGGGGAGGCGAACATTCAGTACTTC. Translation: CASRPGEANIQYF.

This chain uses TRBV2 with TRBJ2-2, with TRBD1 matching over 7 bases. This CDR3 has 18 residues. The germline V gene has CDR1 SNHLY and CDR2 FYNNEI. The junction had 20 bases not matched to a gene; V was cut back by 7 bases and J by 6 bases. The CDR3 DNA is TGTGCCAGCACCCGAAGAGAAAGTTACAGGGGTGGGCCCGGGGAGCTGTTTTTT. It specifies CASTRRESYRGGPGELFF.

This clonotype was recorded at least ten times. The chain has TRBV11-2 and TRBJ2-5; the D gene could be TRBD1 or TRBD2 (5 bases each). V lost 4 bases and J 5 bases, leaving 11 bases between the germline ends. The CDR3 is made up of 13 amino acids. Germline-derived CDR1 and CDR2 are SGHAT and FQNNGV. The CDR3 region is CASSWDVSETQYF. The CDR3 region has the DNA TGTGCCAGCAGCTGGGACGTCTCGGAGACCCAGTACTTC.

In this sample, this clonotype turned up many times. This chain uses TRBV6-1 with TRBJ2-2, with 7 bases identical to TRBD1. The V segment lost 6 bases and the J segment 0 bases; nucleotides outside the gene matches: 7. The CDR3 sequence is 16 residues long. The germline gives CDR1 MNHNS, CDR2 SASEGT. This chain's CDR3 is CASSPRDSANTGELFF. The CDR3, as DNA: TGTGCCAGCAGCCCTCGGGACAGCGCGAACACCGGGGAGCTGTTTTTT.

This clonotype has a count of ten or more. Mismatch with germline at one junction end may stem from a read error. This chain joins TRBV19 and TRBJ2-7; D is unclear. The CDR3 sequence is 13 residues long. The germline V gene encodes CDR1 LNHDA and CDR2 SQIVND (reference sequence). Here the CDR3 reads CVSSLNLENEQYF. DNA for the CDR3: TGTGTCAGTAGTCTAAACTTAGAAAACGAGCAGTACTTC.

The chain combines TRBV19 with TRBJ2-2; D not resolved. Deletions cut 2 bases from V and 6 bases from J, with 10 bases between. CDR1 is LNHDA and CDR2 is SQIVND in the germline V gene (reference sequence). CDR3 length equals 14 residues. The CDR3 here is CASSIYRPPGELFF. The CDR3 DNA reads as TGTGCCAGTAGTATATATAGGCCCCCCGGGGAGCTGTTTTTT.

The gene calls are TRBV30 and TRBJ1-1; D uncertain. The CDR3 totals 10 residues. Trimming removed 4 bases from V and 7 bases from J, with 7 bases in between. The V gene's germline CDR1 is GTSNPN and CDR2 SVGIG (reference sequence). This CDR3 is CAWKGLEAFF. CDR3 in DNA: TGTGCCTGGAAAGGACTTGAAGCTTTCTTT.

At least ten counts were recorded for this clonotype. A much more abundant neighbour one base away suggests this may be a read error. The rearrangement joins TRBV6-2 or TRBV6-3 to TRBJ2-7, with 7 bases lining up with TRBD2. Germline V gene sequence: CDR1 MNHEY, CDR2 SVGEGT. The ends lost 2 bases at V and 0 bases at J; junction bases unmatched: 1. There are 14 residues in the CDR3. The CDR3 loop is CASSYGTNSYEQYF. In DNA, the CDR3 is TGTGCCAGCAGTTACGGGACTAACTCCTACGAGCAGTACTTC.

The rearrangement links TRBV20-1 to TRBJ2-7, with D possibly matching TRBD1 (5 bases). V lost 1 base, J lost 3 bases, and 10 bases lay in between. Germline CDR1 and CDR2: DFQATT and SNEGSKA (reference sequence). The length of the CDR3 is 13 residues. This CDR3 is CSARGTLLYEQYF. The CDR3 coding sequence is TGCAGTGCTAGAGGGACACTCCTCTACGAGCAGTACTTC.

This clonotype was counted ten times or more. The J gene is TRBJ2-7, the V gene TRBV20-1; 8 bases fit TRBD2. Looked up from germline, CDR1 is DFQATT and CDR2 is SNEGSKA (reference sequence). V dropped 3 bases and J dropped 3; count of bases not matched to a gene: 10. This CDR3 has 15 residues. In DNA form, the CDR3 reads TGCAGTGCTAGGGCTACCGGGACTAGGATCTACGAGCAGTACTTC. Its protein is CSARATGTRIYEQYF.

This clonotype was seen at least ten times. This chain joins TRBV7-6 and TRBJ2-2, with D possibly being TRBD1 or TRBD2 (5 bases each). V was trimmed by 5 bases and J by 1 base, leaving 14 bases between them. CDR3 length: 16 amino acids. Germline CDR1 is SGHVS and CDR2 is FNYEAQ. CDR3 bases: TGTGCCAGCAGCCCCCTTGGGGGAGAGAACACCGGGGAGCTGTTTTTT. This translates into CASSPLGGENTGELFF.

Many counts were recorded for this clonotype. The chain employs TRBV19 and TRBJ2-5, with D maybe TRBD2 (6 bases). This CDR3 has 14 residues. Trimming took off 7 bases at V and 5 bases at J, with 17 bases between the two ends. CDR1 is LNHDA and CDR2 is SQIVND in the germline V gene (reference sequence). The CDR3 sequence is CASTPYSGAETQYF. CDR3 in DNA: TGTGCCAGTACCCCGTACTCGGGAGCCGAGACCCAGTACTTC.